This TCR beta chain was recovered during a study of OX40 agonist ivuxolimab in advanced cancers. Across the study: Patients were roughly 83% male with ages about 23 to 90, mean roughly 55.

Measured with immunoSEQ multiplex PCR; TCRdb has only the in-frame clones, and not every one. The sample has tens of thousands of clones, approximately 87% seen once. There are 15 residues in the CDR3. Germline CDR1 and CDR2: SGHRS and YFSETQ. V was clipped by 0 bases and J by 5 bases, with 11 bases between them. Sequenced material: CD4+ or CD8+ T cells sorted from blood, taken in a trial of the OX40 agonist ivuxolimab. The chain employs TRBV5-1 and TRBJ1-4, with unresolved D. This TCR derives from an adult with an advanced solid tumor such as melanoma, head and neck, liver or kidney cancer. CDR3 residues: CASSLEGRSNEKLFF. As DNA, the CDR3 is TGCGCCAGCAGCTTGGAGGGCCGTTCCAATGAAAAACTGTTTTTT. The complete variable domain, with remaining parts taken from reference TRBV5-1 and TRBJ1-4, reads KAGVTQTPRYLIKTRGQQVTLSCSPISGHRSVSWYQQTPGQGLQFLFEYFSETQRNKGNFPGRFSGRQFSNSRSEMNVSTLELGDSALYLCASSLEGRSNEKLFFGSGTQLSVL.